Following are 11 T cell receptor beta chains from one sample sequenced in a study of T cells in localized non-small cell lung cancer. Data came from immunoSEQ multiplex PCR; TCRdb stores just in-frame clones and leaves some out. The sample has approximately 64,000 clones, 90% seen once. Sequenced here: peripheral blood, sampled before any cancer treatment. These receptors were collected from a woman aged 40 to 75 with stage I lung adenocarcinoma.

V is TRBV19 and J is TRBJ1-2; 7 nucleotides line up with TRBD1. CDR1 is LNHDA, CDR2 SQIVND, per germline (reference sequence). This CDR3 has 15 residues. V was pared by 6 bases and J by 3 bases, with 10 bases of the junction left unmatched. The CDR3 bases are TGTGCCAGTAGAGCAGCCGACAGGGAGGACTATGGCTACACCTTC. Translation gives CASRAADREDYGYTF.

The V and J genes are TRBV28 and TRBJ1-4; 9 bases are shared with TRBD1. With 5 bases clipped from V and 2 bases from J, the junction kept 9 bases outside the gene matches. The CDR3 contains 17 residues. The germline V gene has CDR1 MDHEN and CDR2 SYDVKM. The CDR3 loop is CASSRQGERATNEKLFF. In DNA form, the CDR3 reads TGTGCCAGCAGTAGACAGGGGGAGAGAGCTACTAATGAAAAACTGTTTTTT.

This clone turned up a few times. The chain employs TRBV6-6 and TRBJ1-5; the match to TRBD1 covers 7 bases. The CDR3 runs 13 residues. Germline lookup yields CDR1 MNHNY and CDR2 SVGAGI (reference sequence). The trim removed 9 bases at V and 7 bases at J, leaving 9 bases unmatched. The CDR3, as DNA: TGTGCCAGGGACCGGGACAGTGCCCAGCCCCAGCATTTT. The encoded protein is CARDRDSAQPQHF.

V gene TRBV7-2 combines with J gene TRBJ1-3; D call uncertain. Germline V gene lookup returns CDR1 SGHTA and CDR2 FQGNSA. The CDR3 spans 12 residues. The V end was cut by 1 base, the J end by 5 bases, with 3 bases between. The CDR3 protein is CASSLDRNTIYF. The CDR3 coding sequence is TGTGCCAGCAGCTTAGACCGAAACACCATATATTTT.

The chain carries TRBV20-1 and TRBJ1-1; D uncertain. The germline V gene has CDR1 DFQATT and CDR2 SNEGSKA (reference sequence). The CDR3 runs to 11 residues. Deletions cut 3 bases from V and 7 bases from J, with 9 bases between. The CDR3 nucleotides are TGCAGTGCTAGTGGGTCCCATGAAGCTTTCTTT. This sequence encodes CSASGSHEAFF.

The chain links TRBV7-3 to TRBJ2-2; D not certain. The ends were cut back, 5 bases at V and 4 bases at J, with 11 bases in the middle. This CDR3 is 14 amino acids long. Germline V gene data show CDR1 as SGHTA and CDR2 as FQGTGA. The CDR3 loop reads CASSLLSGTGELFF. CDR3 nucleotides: TGTGCCAGCAGCCTTCTAAGTGGCACCGGGGAGCTGTTTTTT.

The chain combines TRBV7-2 with TRBJ2-7, with D possibly matching TRBD2 (5 bases). Germline V gives CDR1 SGHTA, CDR2 FQGNSA. Trimming stripped 5 bases from V and 3 bases from J, with 17 bases between. The CDR3 covers 15 residues. The CDR3 nucleotides are TGTGCCAGCAGCCCGCGACACCTCGGAGGCTACGAGCAGTACTTC. Its protein is CASSPRHLGGYEQYF. Variable domain in full (rest from reference TRBV7-2 and TRBJ2-7): GAGVSQSPSNKVTEKGKDVELRCDPISGHTALYWYRQSLGQGLEFLIYFQGNSAPDKSGLPSDRFSAERTGGSVSTLTIQRTQQEDSAVYLCASSPRHLGGYEQYFGPGTRLTVT.

The gene calls are TRBV5-1 and TRBJ1-1; 7 nucleotides match TRBD1. The germline gives CDR1 SGHRS, CDR2 YFSETQ. V trimming: 4 bases; J trimming: 12 bases; junction bases outside the gene matches: 9. The CDR3 runs 12 residues. CDR3 nucleotide sequence: TGCGCCAGCAGCCTACCGGGACAGAAGACTTTCTTT. Its protein product is CASSLPGQKTFF.

The chain has TRBV27 and TRBJ2-1, with D unresolved. V gave up 7 bases and J gave up 4 bases, with 17 bases separating them. This CDR3 contains 15 residues. The V gene's germline CDR1 is MNHEY and CDR2 SMNVEV (reference sequence). The CDR3 spells CASKTDQTVYNEQFF. The CDR3 nucleotides are TGTGCCAGCAAGACCGACCAGACGGTTTACAATGAGCAGTTCTTC.

This chain joins TRBV6-1 and TRBJ2-1; D call uncertain. The CDR3 contains 15 residues. Germline CDR1 MNHNS, CDR2 SASEGT. The V end lost 1 base, the J end lost 3 bases, and 10 bases lay between the germline ends. The CDR3 loop reads CASSEVGLNYNEQFF. Written as DNA, the CDR3 is TGTGCCAGCAGTGAAGTGGGATTAAACTACAATGAGCAGTTCTTC.

The rearrangement uses TRBV4-3 and TRBJ2-3; maybe TRBD2 (6 bases). CDR3 length: 13 amino acids. Germline loops: CDR1 LGHNA, CDR2 YSLEER. Trimming removed 0 bases at V and 11 bases at J, with 12 bases between. In nucleotides, the CDR3 is TGCGCCAGCAGCCAAGATGTCTGGCGGGAGCAGTATTTT. The encoded protein is CASSQDVWREQYF.